Following are 21 T cell receptor beta chains from one sample sequenced in a study of blood T cell repertoires in COVID-19. TCRdb's table, derived via immunoSEQ multiplex PCR, lists solely in-frame clones and lacks some. Of over 250,000 clones in the sample, over 85% were seen once. Sequencing input: PBMCs or T cells enriched from blood (not recorded which). All receptors derive from a woman aged 55 to 70 who had recovered from COVID-19.

The chain combines TRBV6-1 with TRBJ2-7; possible D gene TRBD1, 5 bases. Germline assignment: CDR1 MNHNS and CDR2 SASEGT. Trimming cost V 0 bases and J 4 bases, with 13 bases left between them. This CDR3 region has 15 residues. DNA for the CDR3: TGTGCCAGCAGTGAAGCGAGTGACAGCCTTTACGAGCAGTACTTC. It yields the protein CASSEASDSLYEQYF.

This chain links TRBV18 with TRBJ2-3; a weak D match, TRBD2 (6 bases). The length of the CDR3 is 13 residues. The V end lost 4 bases, the J end lost 6 bases, and 11 bases lay between the germline ends. Germline CDR1 and CDR2: KGHSH and LQKENI. The CDR3 reads CASSLRDSDTQYF. CDR3 coding DNA: TGTGCCAGCTCACTCCGGGACTCCGATACGCAGTATTTT.

The V and J genes are TRBV11-3 and TRBJ2-2, with 7 bases lining up with TRBD2. The length of the CDR3 is 16 residues. V shed 3 bases, J shed 5 bases, and the junction held 9 bases outside the gene matches. Germline lookup yields CDR1 SGHNT and CDR2 YENEEA. The CDR3 protein is CASSLGGSERTGELFF. CDR3 in DNA: TGTGCCAGCAGCTTGGGGGGGAGCGAGCGAACCGGGGAGCTGTTTTTT.

This clone was found once. The chain couples TRBV5-1 to TRBJ2-5; a weak D match, TRBD2 (5 bases). Trimming took 0 bases from V and 4 from J, leaving 13 bases between them. Per germline, CDR1 SGHRS and CDR2 YFSETQ. The CDR3 runs 15 residues. This CDR3 is CASSLGPTSGETQYF. CDR3 DNA: TGCGCCAGCAGCTTGGGCCCTACTAGTGGAGAGACCCAGTACTTC. The full variable domain, with the rest looked up from reference TRBV5-1 and TRBJ2-5, is KAGVTQTPRYLIKTRGQQVTLSCSPISGHRSVSWYQQTPGQGLQFLFEYFSETQRNKGNFPGRFSGRQFSNSRSEMNVSTLELGDSALYLCASSLGPTSGETQYFGPGTRLLVL.

V usage is TRBV7-9 and J usage is TRBJ1-2; D gene unclear. The CDR3 totals 13 residues. CDR1 is SEHNR and CDR2 is FQNEAQ in the germline V gene (reference sequence). Trimming took off 4 bases at V and 1 base at J, with 7 bases between the two ends. The DNA for the CDR3 is TGTGCCAGCAGCTCTGACATTAACTATGGCTACACCTTC. This codes for CASSSDINYGYTF.

The chain couples TRBV6-4 to TRBJ2-3, with TRBD2 identical over 12 bases. CDR1 is MRHNA and CDR2 is SNTAGT in the germline V gene. The trim removed 3 bases at V and 5 bases at J, leaving 6 bases unmatched. This CDR3 is 16 amino acids long. The CDR3 nucleotides read TGTGCCAGCAGTGAACGACTAGCGGGAGTTGGAGATACGCAGTATTTT. It yields the protein CASSERLAGVGDTQYF.

The chain carries TRBV27 and TRBJ1-4; no definite D call. CDR1 MNHEY and CDR2 SMNVEV come from the germline V gene (reference sequence). Trimming removed 3 bases at V and 7 bases at J, with 12 bases between. The CDR3 spans 14 residues. CDR3: CASSLSRRGEKLFF. CDR3 nucleotide sequence: TGTGCCAGCAGTTTGTCTCGTCGGGGTGAAAAACTGTTTTTT.

The chain recombines TRBV6-1 with TRBJ2-5; 8 bases fit TRBD2. The CDR3 extends over 17 amino acids. V lost 2 bases and J lost 5; bases outside the gene matches: 13. Germline lookup yields CDR1 MNHNS and CDR2 SASEGT. The CDR3 here is CASSEWFGEAGVETQYF. As DNA, the CDR3 is TGTGCCAGCAGTGAATGGTTCGGGGAAGCGGGAGTCGAGACCCAGTACTTC.

This sequence joins TRBV5-1 and TRBJ2-5; TRBD1 might be the D (5 bases). Germline loops: CDR1 SGHRS, CDR2 YFSETQ. This CDR3 region has 15 residues. V shed 0 bases and J shed 1 base, with 10 bases lying between them. CDR3 residues: CASSLVLDIQETQYF. The CDR3 DNA sequence: TGCGCCAGCAGCTTGGTTCTGGACATCCAAGAGACCCAGTACTTC. The variable domain in full, completed from reference TRBV5-1 and TRBJ2-5, reads KAGVTQTPRYLIKTRGQQVTLSCSPISGHRSVSWYQQTPGQGLQFLFEYFSETQRNKGNFPGRFSGRQFSNSRSEMNVSTLELGDSALYLCASSLVLDIQETQYFGPGTRLLVL.

The V and J genes are TRBV5-1 and TRBJ2-7; D is ambiguous. The length of the CDR3 is 13 residues. V lost 4 bases and J lost 2, with 10 bases in between. Germline V gene lookup returns CDR1 SGHRS and CDR2 YFSETQ. This CDR3 is CASSPGPAYEQYF. The DNA of the CDR3 is TGCGCCAGCAGCCCTGGGCCTGCCTACGAGCAGTACTTC. The whole variable domain, filled in from reference TRBV5-1 and TRBJ2-7, reads KAGVTQTPRYLIKTRGQQVTLSCSPISGHRSVSWYQQTPGQGLQFLFEYFSETQRNKGNFPGRFSGRQFSNSRSEMNVSTLELGDSALYLCASSPGPAYEQYFGPGTRLTVT.

The chain uses TRBV9 and TRBJ2-7, with 10 bases that match TRBD1. The ends lost 3 bases at V and 2 bases at J; junction bases unmatched: 5. The germline CDR1 and CDR2 sequences are SGDLS and YYNGEE. The CDR3 covers 15 residues. The CDR3 nucleotides are TGTGCCAGCAGCGCCGGGACAGGGGTTACCTACGAGCAGTACTTC. This encodes CASSAGTGVTYEQYF. Full variable domain (missing parts from reference TRBV9 and TRBJ2-7): DSGVTQTPKHLITATGQRVTLRCSPRSGDLSVYWYQQSLDQGLQFLIQYYNGEERAKGNILERFSAQQFPDLHSELNLSSLELGDSALYFCASSAGTGVTYEQYFGPGTRLTVT.

This clone was detected once. The CDR3 sequence: CASSFSGTNSYNEQFF. CDR3 nucleotides: TGTGCCAGCAGTTTTTCCGGGACAAACTCCTACAATGAGCAGTTCTTC. This rearrangement joins TRBV27 to TRBJ2-1, with D perhaps matching TRBD1 (6 bases). The CDR3 sequence is 16 residues long. The ends were cut back, 3 bases at V and 0 bases at J, with 12 bases in the middle. Germline CDR1 and CDR2: MNHEY and SMNVEV (reference sequence).

The CDR3 coding sequence is TGTGCCAGCAGTCCGCCCGGGACAGGGTTTGAAGCTTTCTTT. It codes for CASSPPGTGFEAFF. The J gene is TRBJ1-1, the V gene TRBV6-2 or TRBV6-3, with 9 bases identical to TRBD1. J gave up 7 bases and V 5 bases, and 8 bases lay outside the gene matches. The CDR3 has 14 amino acids. Germline V gene lookup returns CDR1 MNHEY and CDR2 SVGEGT.

The chain uses TRBV30 and TRBJ1-1; TRBD1 matches 10 bases. Germline V gene lookup returns CDR1 GTSNPN and CDR2 SVGIG (reference sequence). The CDR3 extends over 13 amino acids. Germline trimming cut 8 bases from V and 3 bases from J; bases unmatched to any gene: 6. Here the CDR3 reads CARDRGQYTEAFF. In nucleotides, the CDR3 is TGTGCCCGCGACAGGGGGCAATACACTGAAGCTTTCTTT.

V usage is TRBV5-4 and J usage is TRBJ1-1; tentative D call: TRBD1 (5 bases). The CDR3 sequence is 14 residues long. Trimming took 0 bases from V and 0 from J, leaving 6 bases between them. The V gene's germline CDR1 is SGHNT and CDR2 YYREEE (reference sequence). DNA of the CDR3: TGTGCCAGCAGCTTGGAAGGGGTGAACACTGAAGCTTTCTTT. Amino acids: CASSLEGVNTEAFF.

The chain joins TRBV28 to TRBJ1-5; possible D gene TRBD1, 6 bases. The CDR3 totals 15 residues. Between the trimmed V and J ends, which lost 4 bases and 4 bases, there was a span of 14 bases. Looked up from germline, CDR1 is MDHEN and CDR2 is SYDVKM. This CDR3 is CASSSRGGLNQPQHF. The CDR3 DNA reads as TGTGCCAGCAGTTCCCGGGGGGGGCTTAATCAGCCCCAGCATTTT.

The chain has TRBV7-9 and TRBJ1-1, with D possibly matching TRBD1 (5 bases). The CDR3 has 15 residues. Germline V CDR1 and CDR2: SEHNR, FQNEAQ (reference sequence). V was pared by 0 bases and J by 3 bases, with 11 bases between. The CDR3 loop is CASSLAIGGDTEAFF. In DNA form, the CDR3 reads TGTGCCAGCAGCTTAGCGATTGGGGGGGACACTGAAGCTTTCTTT.

The chain recombines TRBV6-5 with TRBJ1-5, with a possible D match to TRBD1 (6 bases). V lost 2 bases to trimming and J lost 3 bases, with 11 bases between them. Germline values: CDR1 MNHEY, CDR2 SVGAGI. This CDR3 has 15 residues. The CDR3 region is CASSYVQGNNQPQHF. CDR3 nucleotides: TGTGCCAGCAGTTACGTACAGGGAAACAATCAGCCCCAGCATTTT.

This rearrangement joins TRBV7-9 to TRBJ2-7; TRBD1 matches 7 bases. This CDR3 region has 11 residues. Germline CDR1 is SEHNR and CDR2 is FQNEAQ (reference sequence). The junction had 5 bases not matched to a gene; V was cut back by 3 bases and J by 12 bases. The DNA of the CDR3 is TGTGCCAGCAGCTTCTCAGGGGGTCTGTACTTC. Its protein product is CASSFSGGLYF.

V usage is TRBV30 and J usage is TRBJ1-1; 7 nucleotides match TRBD1. Trimming at V came to 8 bases and at J to 6 bases, leaving 12 bases not matched to a gene. This CDR3 comprises 13 residues. Germline CDR1 is GTSNPN and CDR2 is SVGIG (reference sequence). CDR3: CARGDAGQAEAFF. The CDR3 DNA follows: TGTGCCCGTGGAGACGCCGGACAGGCTGAAGCTTTCTTT. Full variable domain (outside the CDR3, taken from reference TRBV30 and TRBJ1-1): SQTIHQWPATLVQPVGSPLSLECTVEGTSNPNLYWYRQAAGRGLQLLFYSVGIGQISSEVPQNLSASRPQDRQFILSSKKLLLSDSGFYLCARGDAGQAEAFFGQGTRLTVV.

CDR3 sequence (DNA): TGTGCCATCAGTGAGAGGGACAGGGGCGAGGATTCACCCCTCCACTTT. Translating gives CAISERDRGEDSPLHF. The V call is TRBV10-3, the J call TRBJ1-6, with 10 bases aligning to TRBD1. Trimming cost V 2 bases and J 8 bases; bases outside gene matches: 6. This CDR3 comprises 16 residues. Germline loops: CDR1 ENHRY, CDR2 SYGVKD.